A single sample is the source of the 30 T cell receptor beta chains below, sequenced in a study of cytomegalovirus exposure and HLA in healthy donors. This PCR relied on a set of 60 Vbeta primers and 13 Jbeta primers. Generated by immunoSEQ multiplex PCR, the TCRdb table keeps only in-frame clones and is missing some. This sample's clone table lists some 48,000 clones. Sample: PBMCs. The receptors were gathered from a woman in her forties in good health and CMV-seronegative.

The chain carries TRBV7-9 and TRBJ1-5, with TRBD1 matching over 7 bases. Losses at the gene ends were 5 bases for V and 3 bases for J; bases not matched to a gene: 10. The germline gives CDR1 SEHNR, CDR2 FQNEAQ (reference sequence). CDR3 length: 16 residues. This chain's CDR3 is CASSPETGRVNQPQHF. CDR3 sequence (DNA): TGTGCCAGCAGCCCAGAGACAGGGCGCGTCAATCAGCCCCAGCATTTT.

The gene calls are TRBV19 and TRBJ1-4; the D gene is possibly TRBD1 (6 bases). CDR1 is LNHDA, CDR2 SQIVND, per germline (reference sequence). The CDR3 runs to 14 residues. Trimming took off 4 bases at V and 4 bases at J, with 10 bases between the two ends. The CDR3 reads CASSRTDYNEKLFF. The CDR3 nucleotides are TGTGCCAGTAGTAGGACAGACTATAATGAAAAACTGTTTTTT.

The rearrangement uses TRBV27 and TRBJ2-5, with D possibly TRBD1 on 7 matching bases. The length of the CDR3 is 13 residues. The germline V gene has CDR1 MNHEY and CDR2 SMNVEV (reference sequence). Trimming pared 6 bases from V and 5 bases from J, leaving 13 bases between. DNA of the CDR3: TGTGCCAGCAGGCAGGGGGGTGGGGAGACCCAGTACTTC. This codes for CASRQGGGETQYF.

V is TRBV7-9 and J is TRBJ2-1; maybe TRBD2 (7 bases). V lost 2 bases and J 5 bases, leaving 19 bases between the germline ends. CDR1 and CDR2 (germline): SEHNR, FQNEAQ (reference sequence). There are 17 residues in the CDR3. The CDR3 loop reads CASSLFPQGRADNEQFF. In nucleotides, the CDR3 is TGTGCCAGCAGCTTATTCCCCCAGGGGAGGGCCGACAATGAGCAGTTCTTC.

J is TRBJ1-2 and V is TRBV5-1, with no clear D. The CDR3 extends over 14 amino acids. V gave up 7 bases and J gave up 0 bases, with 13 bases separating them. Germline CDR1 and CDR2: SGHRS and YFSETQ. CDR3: CASALDTPNYGYTF. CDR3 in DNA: TGCGCCAGCGCATTAGACACCCCTAACTATGGCTACACCTTC.

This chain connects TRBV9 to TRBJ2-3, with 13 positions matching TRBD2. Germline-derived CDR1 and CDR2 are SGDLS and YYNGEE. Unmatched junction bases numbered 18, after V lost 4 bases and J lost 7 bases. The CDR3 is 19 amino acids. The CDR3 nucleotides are TGTGCCAGCAGCAGAACCGGGACTAGCGGGATTTATGTCCTGAATACGCAGTATTTT. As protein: CASSRTGTSGIYVLNTQYF.

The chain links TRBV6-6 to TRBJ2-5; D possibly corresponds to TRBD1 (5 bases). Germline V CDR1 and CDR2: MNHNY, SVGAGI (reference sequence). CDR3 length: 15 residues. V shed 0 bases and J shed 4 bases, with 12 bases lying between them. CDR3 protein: CASSYSQGVGETQYF. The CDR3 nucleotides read TGTGCCAGCAGTTACTCCCAGGGCGTTGGAGAGACCCAGTACTTC.

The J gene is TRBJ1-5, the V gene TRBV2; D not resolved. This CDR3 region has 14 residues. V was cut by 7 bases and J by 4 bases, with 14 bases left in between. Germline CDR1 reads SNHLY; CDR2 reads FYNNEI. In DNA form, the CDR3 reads TGTGCCAGCAAGTTTTCCGAGGGAAATCAGCCCCAGCATTTT. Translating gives CASKFSEGNQPQHF.

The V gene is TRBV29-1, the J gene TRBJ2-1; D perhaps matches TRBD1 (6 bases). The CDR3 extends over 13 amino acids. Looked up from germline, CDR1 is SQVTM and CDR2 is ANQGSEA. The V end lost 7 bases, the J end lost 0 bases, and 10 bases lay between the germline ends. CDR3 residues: CSARDTSYNEQFF. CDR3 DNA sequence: TGCAGCGCCCGGGACACCTCCTACAATGAGCAGTTCTTC.

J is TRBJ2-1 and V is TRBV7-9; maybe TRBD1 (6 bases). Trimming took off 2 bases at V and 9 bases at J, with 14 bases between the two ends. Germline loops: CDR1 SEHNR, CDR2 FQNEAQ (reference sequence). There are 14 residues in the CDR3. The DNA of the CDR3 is TGTGCCAGCAGCTTACCGAGGGTAGGGGGTGAGCAGTTCTTC. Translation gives CASSLPRVGGEQFF.

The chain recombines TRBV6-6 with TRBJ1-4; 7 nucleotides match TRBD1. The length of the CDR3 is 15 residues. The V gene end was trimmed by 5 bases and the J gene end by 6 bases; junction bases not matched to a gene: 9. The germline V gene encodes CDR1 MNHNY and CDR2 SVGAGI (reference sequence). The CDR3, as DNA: TGTGCCAGCAGTCTACTGACAGGGAACGATGAAAAACTGTTTTTT. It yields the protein CASSLLTGNDEKLFF.

The CDR3 bases are TGCGCCAGCAGCCAAGATCTGAGGCTCCTGCGGAGCTATGGCTACACCTTC. Encoded protein: CASSQDLRLLRSYGYTF. V and J are TRBV4-3 and TRBJ1-2, with unresolved D. This CDR3 is built from 17 residues. Germline loops: CDR1 LGHNA, CDR2 YSLEER. Trimming pared 0 bases from V and 4 bases from J, leaving 18 bases between.

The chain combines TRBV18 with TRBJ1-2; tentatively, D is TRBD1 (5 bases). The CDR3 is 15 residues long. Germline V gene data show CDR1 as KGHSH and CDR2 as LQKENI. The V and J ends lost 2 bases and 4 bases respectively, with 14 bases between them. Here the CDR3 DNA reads TGTGCCAGCTCACCAGACAGAAACCACCTCTATGGCTACACCTTC. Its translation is CASSPDRNHLYGYTF. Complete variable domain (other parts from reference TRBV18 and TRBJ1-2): NAGVMQNPRHLVRRRGQEARLRCSPMKGHSHVYWYRQLPEEGLKFMVYLQKENIIDESGMPKERFSAEFPKEGPSILRIQQVVRGDSAAYFCASSPDRNHLYGYTFGSGTRLTVV.

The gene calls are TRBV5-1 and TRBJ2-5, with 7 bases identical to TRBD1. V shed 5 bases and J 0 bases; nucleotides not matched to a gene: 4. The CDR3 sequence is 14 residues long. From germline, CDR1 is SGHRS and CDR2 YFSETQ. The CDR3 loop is CASSVRGYQETQYF. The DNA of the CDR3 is TGCGCCAGCAGTGTCAGGGGGTACCAAGAGACCCAGTACTTC.

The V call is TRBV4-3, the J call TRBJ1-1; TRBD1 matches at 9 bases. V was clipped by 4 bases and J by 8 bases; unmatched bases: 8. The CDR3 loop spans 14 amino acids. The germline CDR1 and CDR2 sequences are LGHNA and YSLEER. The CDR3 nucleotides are TGCGCCAGCAGCCTCACAGGGGGCCGTCGGGAAGCTTTCTTT. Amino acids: CASSLTGGRREAFF.

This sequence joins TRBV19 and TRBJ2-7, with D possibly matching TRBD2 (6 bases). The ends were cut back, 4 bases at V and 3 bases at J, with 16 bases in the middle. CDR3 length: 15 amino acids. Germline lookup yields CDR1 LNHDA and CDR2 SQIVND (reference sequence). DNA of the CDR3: TGTGCCAGTAGTAGTTTGGAGGGGCTACTCTACGAGCAGTACTTC. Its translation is CASSSLEGLLYEQYF.

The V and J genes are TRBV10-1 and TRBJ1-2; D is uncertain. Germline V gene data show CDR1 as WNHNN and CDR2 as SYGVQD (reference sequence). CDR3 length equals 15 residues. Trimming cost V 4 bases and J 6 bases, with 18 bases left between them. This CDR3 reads CASSVTVAVQHGYTF. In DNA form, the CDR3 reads TGCGCCAGCAGTGTTACAGTGGCTGTGCAGCATGGCTACACCTTC.

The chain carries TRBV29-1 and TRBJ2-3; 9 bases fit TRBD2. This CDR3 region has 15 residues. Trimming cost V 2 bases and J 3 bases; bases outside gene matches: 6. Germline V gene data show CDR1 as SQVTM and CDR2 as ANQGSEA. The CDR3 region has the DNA TGCAGCGTTGAATATGCGGGGGGGCAAACAGATACGCAGTATTTT. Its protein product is CSVEYAGGQTDTQYF.

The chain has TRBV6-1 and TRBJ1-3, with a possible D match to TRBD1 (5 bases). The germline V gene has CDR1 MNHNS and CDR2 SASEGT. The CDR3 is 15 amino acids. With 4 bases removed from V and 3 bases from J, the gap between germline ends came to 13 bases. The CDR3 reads CASSVTAPGGNTIYF. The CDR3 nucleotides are TGTGCCAGCAGTGTGACAGCCCCGGGTGGAAACACCATATATTTT.

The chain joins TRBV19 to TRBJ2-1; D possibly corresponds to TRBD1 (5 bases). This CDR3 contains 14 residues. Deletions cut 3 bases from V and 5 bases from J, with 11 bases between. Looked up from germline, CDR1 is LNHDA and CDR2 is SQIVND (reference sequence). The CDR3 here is CASSILQGNNEQFF. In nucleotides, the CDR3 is TGTGCCAGTAGTATTCTCCAGGGTAACAATGAGCAGTTCTTC.

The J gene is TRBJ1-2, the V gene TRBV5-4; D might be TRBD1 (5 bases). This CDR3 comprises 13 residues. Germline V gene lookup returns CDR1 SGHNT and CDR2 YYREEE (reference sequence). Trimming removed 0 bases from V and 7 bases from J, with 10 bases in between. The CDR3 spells CASSLVGGPGYTF. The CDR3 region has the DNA TGTGCCAGCAGCTTGGTCGGGGGTCCTGGCTACACCTTC.

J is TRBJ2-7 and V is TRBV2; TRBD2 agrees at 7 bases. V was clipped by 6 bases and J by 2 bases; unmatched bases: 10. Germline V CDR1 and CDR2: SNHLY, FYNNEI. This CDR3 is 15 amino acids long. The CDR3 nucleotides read TGTGCCAGCAGAGCCGGGACTACCAACGCCTACGAGCAGTACTTC. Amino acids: CASRAGTTNAYEQYF. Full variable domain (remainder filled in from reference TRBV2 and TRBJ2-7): EPEVTQTPSHQVTQMGQEVILRCVPISNHLYFYWYRQILGQKVEFLVSFYNNEISEKSEIFDDQFSVERPDGSNFTLKIRSTKLEDSAMYFCASRAGTTNAYEQYFGPGTRLTVT.

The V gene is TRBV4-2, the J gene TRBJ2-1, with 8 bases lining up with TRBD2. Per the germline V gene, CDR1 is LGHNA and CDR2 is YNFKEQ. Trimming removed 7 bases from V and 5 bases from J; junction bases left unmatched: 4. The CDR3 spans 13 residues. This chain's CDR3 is CASTRGGNNEQFF. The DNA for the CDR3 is TGTGCCAGCACCCGGGGGGGGAACAATGAGCAGTTCTTC.

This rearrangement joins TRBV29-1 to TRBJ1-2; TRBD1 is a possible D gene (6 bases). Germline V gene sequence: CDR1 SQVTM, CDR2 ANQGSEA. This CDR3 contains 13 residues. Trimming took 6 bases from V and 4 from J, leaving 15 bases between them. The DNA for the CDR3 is TGCAGCGTAGAGGGGGATACAAGCTATGGCTACACCTTC. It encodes CSVEGDTSYGYTF.

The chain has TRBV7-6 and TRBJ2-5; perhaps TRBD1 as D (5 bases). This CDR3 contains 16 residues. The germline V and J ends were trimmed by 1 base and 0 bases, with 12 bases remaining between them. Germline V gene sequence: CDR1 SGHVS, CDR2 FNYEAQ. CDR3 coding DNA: TGTGCCAGCAGCTTAGAAGGGGTTACGTACCAAGAGACCCAGTACTTC. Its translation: CASSLEGVTYQETQYF.

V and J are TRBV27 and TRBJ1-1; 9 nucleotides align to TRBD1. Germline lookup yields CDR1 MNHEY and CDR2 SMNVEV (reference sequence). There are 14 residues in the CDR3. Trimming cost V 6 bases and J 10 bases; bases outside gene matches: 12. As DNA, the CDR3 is TGTGCCAGCAGATCTACAGGGGGCGGGGTGTCAGCTTTCTTT. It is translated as CASRSTGGGVSAFF.

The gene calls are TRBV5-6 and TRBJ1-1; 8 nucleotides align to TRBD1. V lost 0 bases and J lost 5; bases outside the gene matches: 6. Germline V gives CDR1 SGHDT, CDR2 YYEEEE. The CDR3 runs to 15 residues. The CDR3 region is CASSLGQGATTEAFF. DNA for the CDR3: TGTGCCAGCAGCTTGGGGCAGGGGGCTACGACTGAAGCTTTCTTT.

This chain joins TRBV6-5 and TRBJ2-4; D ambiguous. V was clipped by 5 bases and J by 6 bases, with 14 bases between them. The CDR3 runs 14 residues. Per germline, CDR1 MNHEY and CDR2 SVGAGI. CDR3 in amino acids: CASSSSPGGNIQYF. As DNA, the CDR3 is TGTGCCAGCAGTAGTTCACCCGGCGGAAACATTCAGTACTTC.

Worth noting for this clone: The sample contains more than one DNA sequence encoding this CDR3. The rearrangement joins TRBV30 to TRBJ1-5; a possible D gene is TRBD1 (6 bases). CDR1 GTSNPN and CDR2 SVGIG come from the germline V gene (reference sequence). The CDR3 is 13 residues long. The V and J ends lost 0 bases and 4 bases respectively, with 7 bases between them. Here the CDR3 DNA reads TGTGCCTGGAGTGTACAGGGTAATCAGCCCCAGCATTTT. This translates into CAWSVQGNQPQHF.

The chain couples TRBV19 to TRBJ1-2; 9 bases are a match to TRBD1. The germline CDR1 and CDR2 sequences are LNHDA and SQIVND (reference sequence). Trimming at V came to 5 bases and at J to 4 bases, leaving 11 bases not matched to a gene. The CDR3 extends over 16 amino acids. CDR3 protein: CASSPLGQGTSYGYTF. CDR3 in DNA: TGTGCCAGTAGTCCCCTTGGACAGGGGACTTCCTATGGCTACACCTTC.